This T cell receptor beta chain was captured by sequencing in a study of immune evolution from preneoplasia to lung adenocarcinoma. Study results and limitations: Normal lung had the highest top T cell clone frequencies.

Of note for this clone: No antigen is known for it. Germline and junction disagree at one end, which may indicate a read error.

Assay used: immunoSEQ multiplex PCR; TCRdb lists only in-frame clones, some missing. Found here are about 5,000 clones, around four fifths of them singletons; the top ten hold less than 25%. Germline V gives CDR1 SNHLY, CDR2 FYNNEI. There are 14 residues in the CDR3. Between the mid-2010s and the late 2010s, patients underwent resection in Japan or China. The J gene is TRBJ2-2, the V gene TRBV2, with D maybe TRBD1 (5 bases). Sequences were obtained from FFPE adjacent normal lung tissue. This receptor was taken from a donor at least 70 years old with lung adenocarcinoma. The CDR3 DNA follows: TGTGCCAGCAGCGAAGCAGGGTTCTCCGGGGAGCTGTTTTTT. Amino acid sequence: CASSEAGFSGELFF.